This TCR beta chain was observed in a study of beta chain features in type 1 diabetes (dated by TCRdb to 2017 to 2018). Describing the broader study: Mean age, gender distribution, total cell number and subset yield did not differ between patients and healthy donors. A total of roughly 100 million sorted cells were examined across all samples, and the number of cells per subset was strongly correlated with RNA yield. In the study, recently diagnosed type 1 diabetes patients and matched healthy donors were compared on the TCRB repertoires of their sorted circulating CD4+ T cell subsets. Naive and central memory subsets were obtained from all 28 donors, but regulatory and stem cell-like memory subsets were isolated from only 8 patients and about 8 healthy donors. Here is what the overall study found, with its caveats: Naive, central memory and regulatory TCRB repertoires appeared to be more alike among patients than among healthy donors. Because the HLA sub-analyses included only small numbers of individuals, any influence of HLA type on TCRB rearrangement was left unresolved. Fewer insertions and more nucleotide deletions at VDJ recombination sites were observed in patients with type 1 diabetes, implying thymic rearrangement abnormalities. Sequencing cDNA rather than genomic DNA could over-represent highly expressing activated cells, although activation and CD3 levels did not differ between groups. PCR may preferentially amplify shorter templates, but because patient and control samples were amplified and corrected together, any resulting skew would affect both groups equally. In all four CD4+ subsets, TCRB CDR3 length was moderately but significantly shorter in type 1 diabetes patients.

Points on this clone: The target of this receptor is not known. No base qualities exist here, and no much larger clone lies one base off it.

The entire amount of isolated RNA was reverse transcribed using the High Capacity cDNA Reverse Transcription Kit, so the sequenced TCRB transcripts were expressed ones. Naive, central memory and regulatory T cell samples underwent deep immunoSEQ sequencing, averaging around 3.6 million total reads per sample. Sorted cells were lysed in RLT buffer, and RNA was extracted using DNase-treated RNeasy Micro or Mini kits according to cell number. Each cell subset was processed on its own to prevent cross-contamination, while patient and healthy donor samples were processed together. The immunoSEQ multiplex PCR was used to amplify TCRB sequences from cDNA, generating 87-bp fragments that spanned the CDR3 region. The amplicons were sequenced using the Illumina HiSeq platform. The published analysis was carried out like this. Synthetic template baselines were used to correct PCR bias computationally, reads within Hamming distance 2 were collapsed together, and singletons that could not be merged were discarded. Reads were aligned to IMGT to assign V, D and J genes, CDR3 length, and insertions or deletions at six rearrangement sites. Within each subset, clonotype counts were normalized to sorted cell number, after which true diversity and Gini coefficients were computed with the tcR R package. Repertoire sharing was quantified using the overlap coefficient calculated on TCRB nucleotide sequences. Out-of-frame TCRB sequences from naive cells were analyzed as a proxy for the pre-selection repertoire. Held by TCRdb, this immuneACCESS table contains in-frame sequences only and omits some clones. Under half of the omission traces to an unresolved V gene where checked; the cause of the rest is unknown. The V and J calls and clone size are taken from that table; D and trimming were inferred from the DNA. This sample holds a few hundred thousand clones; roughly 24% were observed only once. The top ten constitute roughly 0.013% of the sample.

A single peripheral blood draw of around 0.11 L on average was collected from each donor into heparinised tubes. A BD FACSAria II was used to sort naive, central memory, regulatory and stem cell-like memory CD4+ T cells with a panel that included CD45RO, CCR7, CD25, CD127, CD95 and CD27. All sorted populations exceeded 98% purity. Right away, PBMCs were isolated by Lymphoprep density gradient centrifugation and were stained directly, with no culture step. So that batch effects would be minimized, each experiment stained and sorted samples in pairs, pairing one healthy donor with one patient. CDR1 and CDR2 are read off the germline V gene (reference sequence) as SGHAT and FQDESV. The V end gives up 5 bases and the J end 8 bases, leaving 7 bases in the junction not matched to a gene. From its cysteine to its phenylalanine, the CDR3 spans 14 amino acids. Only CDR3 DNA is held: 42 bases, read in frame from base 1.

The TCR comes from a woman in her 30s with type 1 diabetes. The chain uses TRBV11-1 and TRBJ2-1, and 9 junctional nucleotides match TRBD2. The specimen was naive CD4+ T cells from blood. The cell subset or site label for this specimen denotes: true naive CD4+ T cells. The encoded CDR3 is CASSKAGGPDEQFF. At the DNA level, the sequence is TGTGCCAGCAGCAAGGCGGGAGGGCCTGATGAGCAGTTCTTC.